This T cell receptor beta chain was found in a study of T cell repertoires in cytomegalovirus infection. Study information: Matching HLA type, along with CMV infection, was indicated by public TCR beta signatures.

CDR1 and CDR2 (germline): MDHEN, SYDVKM. Trimming removed 5 bases from V and 6 bases from J; junction bases left unmatched: 8. This CDR3 comprises 14 residues. In this sample, this clonotype turned up a few times. What it recognizes is unknown. Overall study results and limits: CMV-specific TCR beta clonotypes restricted by HLA-C were the ones dominating the ex vivo response. CMV carriers with the relevant HLA were identified by cumulative public TCR beta family frequency.

TCRdb re-called the reads with MiXCR, one entry per CDR3 protein. The sample lists fewer than 350,000 distinct CDR3 sequences, around a sixth seen once, with approximately 12% in the top ten. The source is a human donor in good health (CMV status not recorded). Some clones in this sample may be carry-over from other donors' samples. What was sequenced was PBMCs. The chain employs TRBV28 and TRBJ1-1; 8 nucleotides agree with TRBD1. CDR3 region: CASSLRQGRAEAFF. In DNA, the CDR3 is TGTGCCAGCAGTCTAAGACAGGGGAGGGCTGAAGCTTTCTTT.